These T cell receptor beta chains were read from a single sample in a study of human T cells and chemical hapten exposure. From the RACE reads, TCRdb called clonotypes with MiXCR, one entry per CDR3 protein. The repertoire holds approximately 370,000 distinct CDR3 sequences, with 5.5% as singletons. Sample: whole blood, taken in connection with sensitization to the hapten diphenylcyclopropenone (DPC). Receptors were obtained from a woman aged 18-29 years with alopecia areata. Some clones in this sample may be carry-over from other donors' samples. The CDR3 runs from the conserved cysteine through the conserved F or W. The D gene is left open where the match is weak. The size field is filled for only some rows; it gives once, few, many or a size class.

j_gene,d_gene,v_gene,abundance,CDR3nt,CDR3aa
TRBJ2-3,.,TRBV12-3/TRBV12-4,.,TGTGCCAGCAGTTCCCCATTGGGGGGCGGCACAGATACGCAGTATTTT,CASSSPLGGGTDTQYF
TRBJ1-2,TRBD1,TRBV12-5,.,TGTGCTAGTGGTTTGGTATCCGGACAGGGCGTACTCTATGGCTACACCTTC,CASGLVSGQGVLYGYTF
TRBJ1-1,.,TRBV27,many,TGTGCCAGCAGTTTAGGAGTGGGGGCTGAAGCTTTCTTT,CASSLGVGAEAFF
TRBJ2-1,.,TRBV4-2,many,TGTGCCAGCAGCCAAGAGGGCGCTTACAATGAGCAGTTCTTC,CASSQEGAYNEQFF
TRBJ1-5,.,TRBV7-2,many,TGTGCCAGCAGCTCCATAGGGAGTGCCCAGCATTTT,CASSSIGSAQHF
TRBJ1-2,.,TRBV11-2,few,TGTGCCAGCAGCGTTGGTCCATCCTATGGCTACACCTTC,CASSVGPSYGYTF
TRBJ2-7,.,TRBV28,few,TGTGCCAGCACCCGACCTTCCTCGGTAAGCTCCTACGAGCAGTACTTC,CASTRPSSVSSYEQYF
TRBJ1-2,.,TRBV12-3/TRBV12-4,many,TGTGCCAGCAGTTTATTAACCGGGGCAGGCGGCTACACCTTC,CASSLLTGAGGYTF
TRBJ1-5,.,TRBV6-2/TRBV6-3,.,TGTGCCAGCTCCGGCGACAGTAGCAATCAGCCCCAGCATTTT,CASSGDSSNQPQHF
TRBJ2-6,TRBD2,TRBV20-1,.,TGCAGTGCTAGAGAGCGGGGGGGCTCTGGGGCCAACGTCCTGACTTTC,CSARERGGSGANVLTF
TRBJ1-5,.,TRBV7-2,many,TGTGCCAGCAGAACGACAGTTGGCAATCAGCCCCAGCATTTT,CASRTTVGNQPQHF
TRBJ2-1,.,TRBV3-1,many,TGTGCCAGCAGCCCCTTCCCAGGGGCGAGCTCCTACAATGAGCAGTTCTTC,CASSPFPGASSYNEQFF
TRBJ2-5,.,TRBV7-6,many,TGTGCCAGCAGCTTACAAGCGGTTGGGGGAACCCAGTACTTC,CASSLQAVGGTQYF
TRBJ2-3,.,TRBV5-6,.,TGTGCCAGCAGCTTCAGGGTCCACCGCACAGATACGCAGTATTTT,CASSFRVHRTDTQYF
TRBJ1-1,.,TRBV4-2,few,TGTGCCAGCAGCCAAGAGAGATTGAACACTGAAGCTTTCTTT,CASSQERLNTEAFF
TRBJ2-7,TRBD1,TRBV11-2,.,TGTGCCAGCAGCTCACCGGGACAGGCCGCCTACGAGCAGTACTTC,CASSSPGQAAYEQYF
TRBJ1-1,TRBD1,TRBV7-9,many,TGTGCCAGCACAAGTCGGGACAGGGAGGAAGAAGCTTTCTTT,CASTSRDREEEAFF
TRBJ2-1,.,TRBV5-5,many,TGTGCCAGCAGCTTTCAGGGTGTCAATGAGCAGTTCTTC,CASSFQGVNEQFF
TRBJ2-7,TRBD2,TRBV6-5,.,TGTGCCAGCAGTTACTCGAGTAAGGTGGGAGGGGAACACTTC,CASSYSSKVGGEHF
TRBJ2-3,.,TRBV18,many,TGTGCCAGCTCACCGCGCAGGGAAGAATTTTCAGGAGATACGCAGTATTTT,CASSPRREEFSGDTQYF
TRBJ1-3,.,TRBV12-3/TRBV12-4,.,TGTGCCAGCTCAACCCGGGGGCCGTCCATATATTTT,CASSTRGPSIYF
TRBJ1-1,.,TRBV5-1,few,TGCGCCAGCAGCTTGGACACAGCGACGAACACTGAAGCTTTCTTT,CASSLDTATNTEAFF
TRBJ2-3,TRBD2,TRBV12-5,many,TGTGCTAGTGGTTTGGTCGGGGGGGCAGATACGCAGTATTTT,CASGLVGGADTQYF
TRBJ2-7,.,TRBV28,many,TGTGCCAGCAGTACTCCCAGGGAGCAGTACTTC,CASSTPREQYF
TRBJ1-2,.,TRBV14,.,TGTGCCAGCAGCCAAGGTTGGGGGGTACTCGGCTACACCTTC,CASSQGWGVLGYTF
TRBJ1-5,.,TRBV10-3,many,TGTGCCATCAGTGGTTCAGGAGAGCAGCCCCAGCATTTT,CAISGSGEQPQHF
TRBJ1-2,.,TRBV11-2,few,TGTGCCAGCAGCTTAGGGACACCGCGCTATGGCTACACCTTC,CASSLGTPRYGYTF
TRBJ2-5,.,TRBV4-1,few,TGCGCCAGCAGCCGCGGGCCGAGGGACGGAGAGACCCAGTACTTC,CASSRGPRDGETQYF
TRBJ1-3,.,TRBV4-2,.,TGTGCCAGCAGCCAGTACAGGAATGGAAACACCATATATTTT,CASSQYRNGNTIYF
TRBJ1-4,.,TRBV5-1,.,TGCGCCAGCAGAGATAAGGGCGGTGCAACTAATGAAAAACTGTTTTTT,CASRDKGGATNEKLFF
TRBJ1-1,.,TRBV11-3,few,TGTGCCAGCAGCCCCGGGGGGGGGGTTGCTGAAGCTTTCTTT,CASSPGGGVAEAFF
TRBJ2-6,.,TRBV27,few,TGTGCCAGCAGTCGTTTAAGCAGCCCTGGGGCCAACGTCCTGACTTTC,CASSRLSSPGANVLTF
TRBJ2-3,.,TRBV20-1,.,TGCAGTGCTAGAGATACCGGGGGCGCCGGAGATACGCAGTATTTT,CSARDTGGAGDTQYF
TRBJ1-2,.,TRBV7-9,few,TGTGCCAGCAGCCCCGGAGATCGCGGCTACACCTTC,CASSPGDRGYTF
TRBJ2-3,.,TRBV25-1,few,TGTGCCAGCAGTGAAGGTGGGCCCGGACCCGGGGTAGCTACGCAGTATTTT,CASSEGGPGPGVATQYF
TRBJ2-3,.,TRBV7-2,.,TGTGCCAGCAGCCCCACCCTGGTGACCGGCAGAGATACGCAGTATTTT,CASSPTLVTGRDTQYF
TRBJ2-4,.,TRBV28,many,TGTGCCAGCAGTACCTCCCGACTGGCCCTAGCCAAAAACATTCAGTACTTC,CASSTSRLALAKNIQYF